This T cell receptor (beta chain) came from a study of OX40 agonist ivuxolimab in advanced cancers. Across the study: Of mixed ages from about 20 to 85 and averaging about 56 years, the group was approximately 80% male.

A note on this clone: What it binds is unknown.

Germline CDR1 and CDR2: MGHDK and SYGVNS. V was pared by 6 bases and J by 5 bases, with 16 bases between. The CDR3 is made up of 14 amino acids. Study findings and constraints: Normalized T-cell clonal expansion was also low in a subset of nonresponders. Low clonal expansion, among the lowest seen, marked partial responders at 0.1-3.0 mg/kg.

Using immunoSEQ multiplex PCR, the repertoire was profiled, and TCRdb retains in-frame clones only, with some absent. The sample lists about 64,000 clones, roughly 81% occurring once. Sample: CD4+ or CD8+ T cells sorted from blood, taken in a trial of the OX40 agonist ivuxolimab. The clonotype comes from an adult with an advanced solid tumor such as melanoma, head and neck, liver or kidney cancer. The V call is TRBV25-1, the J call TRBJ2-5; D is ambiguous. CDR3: CASSHPTGRETQYF. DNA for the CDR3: TGTGCCAGCAGCCACCCGACCGGGCGGGAGACCCAGTACTTC. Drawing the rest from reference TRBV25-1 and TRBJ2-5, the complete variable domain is EADIYQTPRYLVIGTGKKITLECSQTMGHDKMYWYQQDPGMELHLIHYSYGVNSTEKGDLSSESTVSRIRTEHFPLTLESARPSHTSQYLCASSHPTGRETQYFGPGTRLLVL.